The rows below give T cell receptor beta chains drawn from one sample of a study of blood T cell repertoires in COVID-19. TCRdb's copy holds only in-frame clones and misses some; the assay was immunoSEQ multiplex PCR. The sample records 40,000 to 50,000 clones, approximately 90% being singletons. Sequenced material: peripheral blood. These receptors came from a man in his 60s with acute or convalescent COVID-19. Both conserved end residues are part of each CDR3. A D gene is named only where the DNA matches it firmly. Clone size appears in some rows only: once, few, many, or a class for an expanded clone.

J | V | size | D | DNA | CDR3
TRBJ1-1 | TRBV7-2 | once | - | TGTGCCAGCAGCTCCTCGTGGGGGGGGGCTCTAGCTTTCTTT | CASSSSWGGALAFF
TRBJ1-1 | TRBV29-1 | - | - | TGCAGCGTGGGGAGACGCGGGAACACTGAAGCTTTCTTT | CSVGRRGNTEAFF
TRBJ1-1 | TRBV7-6 | - | - | TGTGCCAGCAGCTTAATAACGTTAACAGGGCTCCTGAACACTGAAGCTTTCTTT | CASSLITLTGLLNTEAFF
TRBJ1-5 | TRBV10-1 | few | TRBD1 | TGCGCCAGCAGTGAGGACAGGGCTCAGCCCCAGCATTTT | CASSEDRAQPQHF
TRBJ2-1 | TRBV3-1/TRBV3-2 | once | TRBD2 | TGTGCCAGCAGCCAGGTTGTTGCGGGGGGGCAGTTCTTC | CASSQVVAGGQFF
TRBJ1-6 | TRBV19 | once | - | TGTGCCAGTAGCCCCGGACAGATTAATTCACCCCTCCACTTT | CASSPGQINSPLHF
TRBJ2-3 | TRBV6-1 | few | - | TGTGCCAGCAGTGAAGGACAGGTCCTAAGCACAGATACGCAGTATTTT | CASSEGQVLSTDTQYF
TRBJ1-3 | TRBV27 | once | - | TGTGCCAGCAGTTTAGGTCCGGGGTCTGGAAACACCATATATTTT | CASSLGPGSGNTIYF
TRBJ1-3 | TRBV9 | - | - | TGTGCCAGCAGCCCGGGAACTGGAAACACCATATATTTT | CASSPGTGNTIYF
TRBJ1-1 | TRBV10-1 | - | - | TGCGCCAGCAGTGAGTCGCGCGGGGTGGGCACTGAAGCTTTCTTT | CASSESRGVGTEAFF
TRBJ2-5 | TRBV18 | - | - | TGTGCCAGCTCACTAGGGGGTATACAAGAGACCCAGTACTTC | CASSLGGIQETQYF
TRBJ1-2 | TRBV19 | - | TRBD1 | TGTGCCAGTAGTACTGGGACAGATGCAACCTATGGCTACACCTTC | CASSTGTDATYGYTF
TRBJ1-3 | TRBV19 | - | TRBD1 | TGTGCCAGTAGTGGGGACAGGGCTCTCTCTGGAAACACCATATATTTT | CASSGDRALSGNTIYF
TRBJ1-6 | TRBV7-2 | - | - | TGTGCCAGCAGCTTAGCGGCCTTGAATTCACCCCTCCACTTT | CASSLAALNSPLHF
TRBJ1-1 | TRBV7-2 | - | - | TGTGCCAGCAGCTTTAGGGGGAACACTGAAGCTTTCTTT | CASSFRGNTEAFF
TRBJ2-7 | TRBV9 | - | TRBD2 | TGTGCCAGCAGCGTAGATGGGACTAGCTACAACGAGCAGTACTTC | CASSVDGTSYNEQYF
TRBJ2-3 | TRBV15 | - | TRBD2 | TGTGCCACTAGGACTAGCGGGTTAGATACGCAGTATTTT | CATRTSGLDTQYF
TRBJ2-2 | TRBV6-2/TRBV6-3 | - | - | TGTGCCAGCAGTTCTCAGGACACCGGGGAGCTGTTTTTT | CASSSQDTGELFF
TRBJ1-6 | TRBV30 | - | - | TGTGCCTGGAGGGGAGGGGTCCCACTTTCACCCCTCCACTTT | CAWRGGVPLSPLHF
TRBJ2-2 | TRBV6-4 | - | - | TGTGCCAGCAGCGAGACGAACACCGGGGAGCTGTTTTTT | CASSETNTGELFF
TRBJ2-1 | TRBV3-1/TRBV3-2 | - | TRBD2 | TGTGCCAGCAGCCAAGATCCAAGGACTAGCCGCTCCTACAATGAGCAGTTCTTC | CASSQDPRTSRSYNEQFF
TRBJ2-2 | TRBV30 | - | - | TGTGCCTGGAGTGTACGTCAGGGAGGAATCACCGGGGAGCTGTTTTTT | CAWSVRQGGITGELFF
TRBJ1-2 | TRBV6-1 | - | - | TGTGCCAGCAGCGAAGGGACATTCGATGGCTACACCTTC | CASSEGTFDGYTF
TRBJ1-1 | TRBV27 | once | TRBD1 | TGTGCCAGCAGAGGATCCGACAGGGCGTACACTGAAGCTTTCTTT | CASRGSDRAYTEAFF
TRBJ1-5 | TRBV4-3 | few | TRBD1 | TGCGCCAGCAGCCCAAATTACAGGGGAGGCAATCAGCCCCAGCATTTT | CASSPNYRGGNQPQHF
TRBJ1-6 | TRBV3-1/TRBV3-2 | - | - | TGTGCCAGCAGCCAAGCGGGGGAAGGACCCCTCCACTTT | CASSQAGEGPLHF
TRBJ1-5 | TRBV19 | - | TRBD1 | TGTGCCAGTAGTGTACTACAGGGGGGACCCCAGCATTTT | CASSVLQGGPQHF
TRBJ2-7 | TRBV7-2 | - | TRBD2 | TGTGCCAGCAGCACCGCTCAGGCGGGGGGCGCCTACGAGCAGTACTTC | CASSTAQAGGAYEQYF
TRBJ2-7 | TRBV2 | once | - | TGTGCCAGCAGTGAACCGACTGACGACGAGCAGTACTTC | CASSEPTDDEQYF
TRBJ1-5 | TRBV19 | - | - | TGTGCCAGTAGTACCGTCTCGGGGCAGCCCCAGCATTTT | CASSTVSGQPQHF
TRBJ1-1 | TRBV3-1/TRBV3-2 | - | - | TGTGCCAGCAGCCAAGTGGGACACATGAACACTGAAGCTTTCTTT | CASSQVGHMNTEAFF
TRBJ2-7 | TRBV20-1 | - | - | TGCAGTGCTAGGTCAGGGTTCGAGCAGTACTTC | CSARSGFEQYF
TRBJ1-2 | TRBV7-2 | - | TRBD1 | TGTGCCAGCAGCTTTACAGGGGGCGATGGCTACACCTTC | CASSFTGGDGYTF
TRBJ1-3 | TRBV25-1 | - | - | TGTGCCAGCAGTGAATTGAGGGGGATCTCTGGAAACACCATATATTTT | CASSELRGISGNTIYF
TRBJ2-3 | TRBV7-6 | - | - | TGTGCCAGCAGCCAATCCCGGGCAGGGAGCACAGATACGCAGTATTTT | CASSQSRAGSTDTQYF
TRBJ1-2 | TRBV9 | once | - | TGTGCCAGCAGCGTAGAAGATCGGGGAAACTATGGCTACACCTTC | CASSVEDRGNYGYTF
TRBJ1-1 | TRBV2 | - | - | TGTGCCAGCACTATCACAGGGCTGAACACTGAAGCTTTCTTT | CASTITGLNTEAFF
TRBJ1-1 | TRBV2 | - | TRBD1 | TGTGCCAGCAGTCTAGGACAGGCAGAAACTGAAGCTTTCTTT | CASSLGQAETEAFF
TRBJ1-2 | TRBV6-5 | - | - | TGTGCCAGCATTCCCGCGGGACGAAGCTATGGCTACACCTTC | CASIPAGRSYGYTF
TRBJ2-2 | TRBV4-3 | - | TRBD1 | TGCGCCAGCAGCCAATCCGGGACAGGGTCCGGGGAGCTGTTTTTT | CASSQSGTGSGELFF
TRBJ1-1 | TRBV5-1 | few | TRBD1 | TGCGCCAGCAGCCCAATGGACAGGACTGAAGCTTTCTTT | CASSPMDRTEAFF
TRBJ1-5 | TRBV5-6 | few | - | TGTGCCAGCAGCTTGCAAGGGAGGGATCAGCCCCAGCATTTT | CASSLQGRDQPQHF
TRBJ1-1 | TRBV6-1 | - | - | TGTGCCAGCAGTGGGTGGGAACAAGGGACACCGAACACTGAAGCTTTCTTT | CASSGWEQGTPNTEAFF
TRBJ1-5 | TRBV19 | - | - | TGTGCCAGTAGTATGAGCAGGATCGATCAGCCCCAGCATTTT | CASSMSRIDQPQHF
TRBJ2-7 | TRBV6-5 | - | - | TGTGCCAGCATGGGGGCGTCCTACGAGCAGTACTTC | CASMGASYEQYF
TRBJ1-5 | TRBV30 | once | TRBD1 | TGTGCCTGGCCCTCGGGACAGCGAGGGAGCAATCAGCCCCAGCATTTT | CAWPSGQRGSNQPQHF
TRBJ1-5 | TRBV7-8 | - | - | TGTGCCAGCAGCCCAGAGGGTCGGCAGATGAGCAATCAGCCCCAGCATTTT | CASSPEGRQMSNQPQHF
TRBJ2-3 | TRBV15 | - | - | TGTGCCACCAGCAGAGACAGGGCCACAGATACGCAGTATTTT | CATSRDRATDTQYF